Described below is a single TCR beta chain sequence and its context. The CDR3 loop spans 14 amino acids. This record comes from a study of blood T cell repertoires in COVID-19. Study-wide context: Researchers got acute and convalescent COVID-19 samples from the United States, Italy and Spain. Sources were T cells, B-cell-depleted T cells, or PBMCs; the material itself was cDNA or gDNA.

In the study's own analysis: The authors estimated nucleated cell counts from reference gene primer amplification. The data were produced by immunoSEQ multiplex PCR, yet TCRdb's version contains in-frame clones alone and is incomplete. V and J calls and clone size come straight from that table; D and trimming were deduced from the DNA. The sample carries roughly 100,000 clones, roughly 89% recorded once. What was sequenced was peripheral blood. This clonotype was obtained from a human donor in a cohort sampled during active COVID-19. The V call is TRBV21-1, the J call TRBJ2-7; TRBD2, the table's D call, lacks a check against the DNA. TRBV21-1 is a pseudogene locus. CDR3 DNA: TGTGCCAGCAGCAACATGCTAGTGACGGTCGGGCAGTACTTC. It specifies CASSNMLVTVGQYF.